The sample holds a few counts of the clone carrying this TCR beta chain. Other nucleotide sequences in the sample specify the same CDR3. Sequenced by immunoSEQ multiplex PCR; TCRdb stores in-frame clones only, minus some. The data contain some 85,000 clones, roughly 87% of them singletons. The CDR3 extends over 13 amino acids. From germline, CDR1 is SQVTM and CDR2 ANQGSEA. V lost 0 bases, J lost 0 bases, and 4 bases lay in between. The record originates from a study of T cell responses to AZD1222 COVID-19 vaccine. The sequencing used peripheral blood, collected on day 0 of AZD1222 vaccination. This chain links TRBV29-1 with TRBJ2-3; no clear D gene. The TCR originated in an adult in good health. This CDR3 is CSVEDRSTDTQYF. The CDR3 DNA follows: TGCAGCGTTGAAGATAGGAGCACAGATACGCAGTATTTT.